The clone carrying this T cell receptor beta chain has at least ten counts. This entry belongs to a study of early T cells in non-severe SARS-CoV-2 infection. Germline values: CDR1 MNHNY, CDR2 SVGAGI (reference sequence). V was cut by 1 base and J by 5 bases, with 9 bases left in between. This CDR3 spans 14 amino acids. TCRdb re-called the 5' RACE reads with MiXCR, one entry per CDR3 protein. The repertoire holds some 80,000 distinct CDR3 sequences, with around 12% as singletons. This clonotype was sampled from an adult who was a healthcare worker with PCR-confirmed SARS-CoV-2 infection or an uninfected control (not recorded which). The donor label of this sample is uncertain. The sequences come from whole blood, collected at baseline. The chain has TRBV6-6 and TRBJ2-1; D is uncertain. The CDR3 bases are TGTGCCAGCAGTTACTTAGGGTACGACAATGAGCAGTTCTTC. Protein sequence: CASSYLGYDNEQFF.